Sequencing of this T cell receptor beta chain was carried out in a study of CD8 T cell repertoires and HIV-1 epitope variants. Background on the study: T cells were stimulated with Twenty-five Gag and Nef peptides separately. Enriched T cells were co-cultured with equal numbers of autologous T cell-negative antigen-presenting cells.

Points on this clone: No antigen is known for it.

V lost 5 bases and J lost 1, with 9 bases in between. The CDR3 length is 13 residues. The germline CDR1 and CDR2 sequences are LGHNA and YNFKEQ. Study-wide results and caveats: Most of the nine antigen-specific clonotypes appeared cross-reactive to autologous or escape variants.

On the immunoSEQ platform, TCR beta CDR3s were sequenced at survey depth. The repertoire was sequenced with immunoSEQ multiplex PCR; TCRdb's copy has only in-frame clones and lacks some. Of 4,500 to 7,000 clones listed, about three fifths are singletons. The specimen was cultured CD8+ T cells derived from PBMCs. The source of this sequence is a male donor with HIV. This chain connects TRBV4-2 to TRBJ2-7, with D possibly TRBD2 on 6 matching bases. CDR3 DNA sequence: TGTGCCAGCAGCTTGGAGGGTTCCTACGAGCAGTACTTC. This sequence encodes CASSLEGSYEQYF.